The table lists the clone carrying this TCR beta chain with a count of one. This sample was included in a study of OX40 agonist ivuxolimab in advanced cancers. Profiling relied on immunoSEQ multiplex PCR, and the TCRdb table lists in-frame clones only, not all of them. Here the sample spans 30,000 to 40,000 clones, over 60% being singletons. Per germline, CDR1 SGHRS and CDR2 YFSETQ. V was clipped by 3 bases and J by 6 bases, with 14 bases between them. The CDR3 sequence is 14 residues long. This sample comprised CD4+ or CD8+ T cells sorted from blood, obtained in a trial of the OX40 agonist ivuxolimab. The sequence was collected from an adult with an advanced solid tumor such as melanoma, head and neck, liver or kidney cancer. This sequence joins TRBV5-1 and TRBJ2-3; D is perhaps TRBD1 or TRBD2 (7 bases each). CDR3 nucleotide sequence: TGCGCCAGCAGCTCAGGGGGGGCCGTTGATACGCAGTATTTT. It specifies CASSSGGAVDTQYF.